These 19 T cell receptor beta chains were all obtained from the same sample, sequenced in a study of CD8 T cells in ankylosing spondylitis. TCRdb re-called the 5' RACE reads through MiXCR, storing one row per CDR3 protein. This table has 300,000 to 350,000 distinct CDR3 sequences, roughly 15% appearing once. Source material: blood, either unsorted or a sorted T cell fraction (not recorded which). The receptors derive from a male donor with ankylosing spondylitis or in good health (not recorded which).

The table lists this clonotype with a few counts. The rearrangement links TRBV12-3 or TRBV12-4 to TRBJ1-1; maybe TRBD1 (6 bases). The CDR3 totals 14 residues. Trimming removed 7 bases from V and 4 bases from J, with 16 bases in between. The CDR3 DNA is TGTGCCAGCACATCAACAGGGATATTCACTGAAGCTTTCTTT. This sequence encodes CASTSTGIFTEAFF.

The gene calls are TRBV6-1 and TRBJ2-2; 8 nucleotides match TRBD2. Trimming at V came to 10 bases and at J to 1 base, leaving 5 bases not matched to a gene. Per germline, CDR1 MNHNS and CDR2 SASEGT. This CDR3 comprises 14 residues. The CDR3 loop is CAIRAGGNTGELFF. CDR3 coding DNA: TGTGCCATCCGGGCGGGGGGGAACACCGGGGAGCTGTTTTTT.

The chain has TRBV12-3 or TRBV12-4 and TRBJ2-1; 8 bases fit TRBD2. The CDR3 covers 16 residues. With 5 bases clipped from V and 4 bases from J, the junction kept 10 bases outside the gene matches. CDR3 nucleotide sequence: TGTGCCAGCAGTCCTGGCTCTGCGGGGGGATACAATGAGCAGTTCTTC. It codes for CASSPGSAGGYNEQFF.

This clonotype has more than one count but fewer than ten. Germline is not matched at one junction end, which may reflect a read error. The CDR3 sequence: CASSKELGTAYGYTF. CDR3 nucleotide sequence: TGTGCCAGCAGCAAAGAACTTGGGACGGCGTATGGCTACACCTTC. The rearrangement joins TRBV3-1 to TRBJ1-2; possible D gene TRBD1, 5 bases. This CDR3 has 15 amino acids. CDR1 and CDR2 (germline): LGHDT, YNNKEL (reference sequence).

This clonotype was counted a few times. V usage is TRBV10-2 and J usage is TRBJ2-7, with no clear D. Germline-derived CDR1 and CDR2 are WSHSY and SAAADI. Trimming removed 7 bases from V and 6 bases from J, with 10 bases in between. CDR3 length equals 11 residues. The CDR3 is CASMGPSEQYF. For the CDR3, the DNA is TGCGCCAGCATGGGTCCCAGCGAGCAGTACTTC.

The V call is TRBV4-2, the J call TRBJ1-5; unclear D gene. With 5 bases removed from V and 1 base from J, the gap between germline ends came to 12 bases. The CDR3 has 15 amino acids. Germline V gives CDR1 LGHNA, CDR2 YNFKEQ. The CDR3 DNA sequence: TGTGCCAGCAGCGATAACCCCGTCAGCAATCAGCCCCAGCATTTT. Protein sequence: CASSDNPVSNQPQHF.

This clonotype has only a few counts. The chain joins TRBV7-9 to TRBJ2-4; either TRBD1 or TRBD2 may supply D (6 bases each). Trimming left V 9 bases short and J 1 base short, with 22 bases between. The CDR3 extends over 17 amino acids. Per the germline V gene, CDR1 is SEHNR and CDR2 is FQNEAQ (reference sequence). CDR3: CASSSPGGGAAKNIQYF. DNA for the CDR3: TGTGCCAGTTCCTCGCCAGGAGGGGGAGCGGCCAAAAACATTCAGTACTTC.

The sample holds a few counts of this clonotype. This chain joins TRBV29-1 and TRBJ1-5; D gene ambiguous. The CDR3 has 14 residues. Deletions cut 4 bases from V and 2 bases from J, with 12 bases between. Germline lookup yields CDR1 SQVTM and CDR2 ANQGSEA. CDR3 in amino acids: CSVVFRGGNQPQHF. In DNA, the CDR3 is TGCAGCGTTGTCTTCCGAGGCGGCAATCAGCCCCAGCATTTT.

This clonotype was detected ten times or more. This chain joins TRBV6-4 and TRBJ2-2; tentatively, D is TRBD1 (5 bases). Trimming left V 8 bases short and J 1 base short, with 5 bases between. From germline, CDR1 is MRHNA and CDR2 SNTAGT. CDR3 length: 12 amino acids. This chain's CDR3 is CASGQNTGELFF. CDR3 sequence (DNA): TGTGCCAGCGGACAGAACACCGGGGAGCTGTTTTTT.

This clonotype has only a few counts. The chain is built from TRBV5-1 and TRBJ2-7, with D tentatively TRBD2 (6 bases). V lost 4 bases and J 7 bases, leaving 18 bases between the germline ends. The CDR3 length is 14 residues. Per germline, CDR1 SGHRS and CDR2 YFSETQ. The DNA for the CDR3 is TGCGCCAGCAGCAACGTAAGGGGAGGACGGGAGCAGTACTTC. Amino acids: CASSNVRGGREQYF.

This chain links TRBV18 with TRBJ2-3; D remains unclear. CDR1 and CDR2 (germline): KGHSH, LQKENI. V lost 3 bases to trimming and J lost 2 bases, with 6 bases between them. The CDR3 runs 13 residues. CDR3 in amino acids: CASSPGYTDTQYF. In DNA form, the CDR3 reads TGTGCCAGCTCACCCGGTTACACAGATACGCAGTATTTT.

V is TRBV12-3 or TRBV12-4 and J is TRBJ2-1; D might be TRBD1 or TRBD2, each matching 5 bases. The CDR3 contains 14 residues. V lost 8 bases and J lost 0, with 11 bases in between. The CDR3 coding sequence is TGTGCCAGCGGCACCGGGACCTCCTACAATGAGCAGTTCTTC. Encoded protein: CASGTGTSYNEQFF.

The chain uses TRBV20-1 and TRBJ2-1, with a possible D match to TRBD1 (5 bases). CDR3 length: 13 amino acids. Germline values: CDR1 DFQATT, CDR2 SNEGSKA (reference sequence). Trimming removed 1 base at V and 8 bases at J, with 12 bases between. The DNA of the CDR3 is TGCAGTGCTAGAGGGACACCCAGTGATGAGCAGTTCTTC. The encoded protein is CSARGTPSDEQFF.

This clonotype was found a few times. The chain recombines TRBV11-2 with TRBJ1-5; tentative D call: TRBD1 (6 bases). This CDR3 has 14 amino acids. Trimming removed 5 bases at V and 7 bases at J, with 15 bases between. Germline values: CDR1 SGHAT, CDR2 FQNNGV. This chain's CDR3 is CASSPLGGGQPQHF. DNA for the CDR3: TGTGCCAGCAGCCCCCTAGGGGGAGGGCAGCCCCAGCATTTT.

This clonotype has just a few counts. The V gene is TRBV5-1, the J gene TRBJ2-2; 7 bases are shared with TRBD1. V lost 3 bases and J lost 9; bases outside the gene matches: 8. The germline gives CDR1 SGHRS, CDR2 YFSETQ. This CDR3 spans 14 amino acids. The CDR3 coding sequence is TGCGCCAGCAGCTCGGGACAAGGGGGCCGGGAGCTGTTTTTT. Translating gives CASSSGQGGRELFF.

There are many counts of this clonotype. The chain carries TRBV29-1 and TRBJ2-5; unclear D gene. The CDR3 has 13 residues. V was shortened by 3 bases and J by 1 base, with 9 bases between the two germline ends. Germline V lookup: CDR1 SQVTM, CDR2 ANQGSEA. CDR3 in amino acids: CSVEDGAQETQYF. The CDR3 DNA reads TGCAGCGTTGAGGACGGAGCCCAAGAGACCCAGTACTTC.

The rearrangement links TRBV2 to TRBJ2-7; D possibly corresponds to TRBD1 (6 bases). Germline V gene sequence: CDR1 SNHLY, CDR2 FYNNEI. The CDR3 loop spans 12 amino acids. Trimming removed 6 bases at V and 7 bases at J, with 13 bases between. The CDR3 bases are TGTGCCAGCAGCCCACAGGGTTTAGAGCAGTACTTC. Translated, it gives CASSPQGLEQYF.

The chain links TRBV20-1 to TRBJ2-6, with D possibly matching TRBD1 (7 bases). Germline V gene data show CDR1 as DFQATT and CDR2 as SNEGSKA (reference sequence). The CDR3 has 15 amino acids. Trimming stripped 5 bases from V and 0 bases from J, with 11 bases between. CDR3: CSASRGDSGANVLTF. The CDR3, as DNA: TGCAGTGCTTCCAGGGGGGACTCTGGGGCCAACGTCCTGACTTTC.

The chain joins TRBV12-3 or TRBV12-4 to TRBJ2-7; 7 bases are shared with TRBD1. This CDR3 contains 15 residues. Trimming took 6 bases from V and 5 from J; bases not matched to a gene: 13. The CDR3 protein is CASSPSTGTVNEQYF. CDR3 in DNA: TGTGCCAGCAGCCCTTCGACAGGGACGGTGAACGAGCAGTACTTC.